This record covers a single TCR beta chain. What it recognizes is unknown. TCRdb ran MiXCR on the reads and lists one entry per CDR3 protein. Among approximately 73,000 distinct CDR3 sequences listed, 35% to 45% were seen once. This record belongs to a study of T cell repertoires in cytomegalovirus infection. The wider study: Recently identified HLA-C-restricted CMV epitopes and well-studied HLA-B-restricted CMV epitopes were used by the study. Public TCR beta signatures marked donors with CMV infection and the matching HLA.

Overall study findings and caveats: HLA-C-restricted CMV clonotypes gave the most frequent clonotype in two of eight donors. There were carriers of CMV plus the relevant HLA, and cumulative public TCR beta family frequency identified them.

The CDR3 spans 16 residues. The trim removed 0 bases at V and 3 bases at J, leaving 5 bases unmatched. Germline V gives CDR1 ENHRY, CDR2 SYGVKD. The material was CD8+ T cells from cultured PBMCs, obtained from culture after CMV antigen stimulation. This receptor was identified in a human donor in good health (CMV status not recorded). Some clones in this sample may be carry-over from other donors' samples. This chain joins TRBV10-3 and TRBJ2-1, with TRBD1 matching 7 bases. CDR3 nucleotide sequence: TGTGCCATCAGTGAGTCGACATGGGACAGCTACAATGAGCAGTTCTTC. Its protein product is CAISESTWDSYNEQFF.